This is a list of T cell receptor beta chains from one sample in a study of T cell responses to AZD1222 COVID-19 vaccine. Produced via immunoSEQ multiplex PCR; TCRdb's table is partial and in-frame only. This table has 100,000 to 150,000 clones, more than 80% appearing once. The sequenced sample was peripheral blood, obtained 28 days after the second AZD1222 dose. The source of these receptors is an adult who received the AZD1222 COVID-19 vaccine. The CDR3 runs from the conserved cysteine through the conserved F or W. The order of the fields is V gene, CDR3 protein.

TRBV19,CASSMDRGALDTGELFF
TRBV7-8,CASSATGHQPQHF
TRBV9,CASSDSRDTASGTEAFF
TRBV4-2,CASSQELQREQYF
TRBV20-1,CSASLTGDNLETQYF
TRBV19,CASKGTATSYEQYF
TRBV11-2,CASNPEGGAPYEQYF
TRBV6-4,CASRPSGVQGAYNSPLHF
TRBV28,CASSKLQGRLGYTF
TRBV28,CASSLGLAGDTQYF